These 32 T cell receptor beta chains came from one sample sequenced in a study of blood T cells in healthy people across ages. The second PCR ran about 6 to 11 cycles with a sample-barcoded 5' primer and J-beta primers. MiXCR, applied by TCRdb to the 5' RACE reads, yields one record per CDR3 protein. The sample shows hundreds of thousands of distinct CDR3 sequences, 40% to 50% of them seen only once. Input material: blood. These receptors came from an older man in good health.

V is TRBV7-2 and J is TRBJ2-5; D is perhaps TRBD2 (5 bases). This CDR3 comprises 15 residues. The V end lost 8 bases, the J end lost 5 bases, and 21 bases lay between the germline ends. Germline CDR1 and CDR2: SGHTA and FQGNSA. The CDR3 reads CASAPTRRGGETQYF. As DNA, the CDR3 is TGTGCCAGCGCACCCACCCGCCGGGGTGGGGAGACCCAGTACTTC. The full variable domain, in which reference TRBV7-2 and TRBJ2-5 provide the parts outside the CDR3, is GAGVSQSPSNKVTEKGKDVELRCDPISGHTALYWYRQSLGQGLEFLIYFQGNSAPDKSGLPSDRFSAERTGGSVSTLTIQRTQQEDSAVYLCASAPTRRGGETQYFGPGTRLLVL.

The table lists this clonotype with a few counts. The chain joins TRBV2 to TRBJ2-7, with 7 positions matching TRBD2. Germline V gene lookup returns CDR1 SNHLY and CDR2 FYNNEI. This CDR3 has 15 amino acids. The junction had 7 bases not matched to a gene; V was cut back by 5 bases and J by 0 bases. Here the CDR3 reads CASSPTSTSSYEQYF. The CDR3 DNA follows: TGTGCCAGCAGTCCGACTAGCACGAGCTCCTACGAGCAGTACTTC.

The chain combines TRBV4-3 with TRBJ2-1; D is uncertain. There are 13 residues in the CDR3. Trimming stripped 3 bases from V and 8 bases from J, with 11 bases between. The germline V gene encodes CDR1 LGHNA and CDR2 YSLEER. This chain's CDR3 is CASSQELGDEQFF. For the CDR3, the DNA is TGCGCCAGCAGCCAGGAACTTGGGGATGAGCAGTTCTTC.

The chain uses TRBV20-1 and TRBJ1-1, with D uncertain. Per the germline V gene, CDR1 is DFQATT and CDR2 is SNEGSKA (reference sequence). V was trimmed by 2 bases and J by 0 bases, leaving 13 bases between them. The CDR3 length is 15 residues. The CDR3 nucleotides are TGCAGTGCTAGAAAGGCAATAAATATGAACACTGAAGCTTTCTTT. This translates into CSARKAINMNTEAFF.

This clonotype has just a few counts. The rearrangement uses TRBV7-2 and TRBJ2-1, with D unclear. CDR3 length: 14 residues. Germline assignment: CDR1 SGHTA and CDR2 FQGNSA. The V gene lost 0 bases and the J gene lost 6 bases, with 9 bases spanning the gap. DNA of the CDR3: TGTGCCAGCAGCTTAGCTGTCAGTTTCAATGAGCAGTTCTTC. Encoded protein: CASSLAVSFNEQFF.

The genes are TRBV6-2 or TRBV6-3 and TRBJ2-7; 9 bases match TRBD2. The length of the CDR3 is 13 residues. V was clipped by 7 bases and J by 3 bases; unmatched bases: 4. Germline assignment: CDR1 MNHEY and CDR2 SVGEGT. The CDR3 reads CASTRTSVYEQYF. Written as DNA, the CDR3 is TGTGCCAGCACTCGGACTAGCGTCTACGAGCAGTACTTC.

Note on this clonotype: The junction departs from the called germline gene at one end, perhaps through a read error. V usage is TRBV3-1 and J usage is TRBJ2-4, with 7 positions matching TRBD2. This CDR3 is built from 15 residues. The germline V gene encodes CDR1 LGHDT and CDR2 YNNKEL (reference sequence). The CDR3 is CASNQDSSGKNIQYF. The CDR3 DNA reads TGTGCCAGCAACCAAGATTCTAGCGGCAAAAACATTCAGTACTTC.

The chain combines TRBV10-1 with TRBJ2-5; 9 bases match TRBD1. Germline CDR1 is WNHNN and CDR2 is SYGVQD (reference sequence). CDR3 length: 16 residues. The V and J ends lost 3 bases and 11 bases, in that order; junction bases with no gene match: 16. Written as DNA, the CDR3 is TGCGCCAGCAGTGACAACGGGACAGGGAAAAACAATGAGCAGTACTTC. Translating it yields CASSDNGTGKNNEQYF.

This clonotype has just a few counts. The gene calls are TRBV7-9 and TRBJ2-3; D may be TRBD2 (5 bases). V was cut by 7 bases and J by 5 bases, with 13 bases left in between. This CDR3 has 13 residues. CDR1 is SEHNR, CDR2 FQNEAQ, per germline (reference sequence). The CDR3 bases are TGTGCCAGCACCTGGCGCCGGGGAGATACGCAGTATTTT. It encodes CASTWRRGDTQYF.

This clonotype turned up a few times. The chain's CDR3 is CASRYTIGTPTDTQYF. CDR3 nucleotide sequence: TGTGCCAGCAGGTACACGATCGGGACACCAACAGATACGCAGTATTTT. The chain couples TRBV12-3 or TRBV12-4 to TRBJ2-3; D is perhaps TRBD1 (6 bases). Trimming removed 6 bases at V and 3 bases at J, with 19 bases between. CDR3 length: 16 residues.

In DNA, the CDR3 is TGTGCCAGCAGCCAGGGACGAAACACCGGGGAGCTGTTTTTT. It encodes CASSQGRNTGELFF. V and J are TRBV6-6 and TRBJ2-2; tentatively, D is TRBD1 or TRBD2 (5 bases each). Trimming cost V 6 bases and J 2 bases, with 10 bases left between them. The CDR3 extends over 14 amino acids. Germline values: CDR1 MNHNY, CDR2 SVGAGI (reference sequence).

The chain links TRBV18 to TRBJ2-7; D unresolved. This CDR3 comprises 14 residues. Trimming cost V 2 bases and J 0 bases, with 8 bases left between them. Germline-derived CDR1 and CDR2 are KGHSH and LQKENI. CDR3 loop: CASSPESSSYEQYF. The CDR3 coding sequence is TGTGCCAGCTCACCAGAGTCTAGCTCCTACGAGCAGTACTTC.

Worth noting for this clonotype: A much larger clone sits a single nucleotide away, making a read error possible. J is TRBJ1-1 and V is TRBV7-2; possible D gene TRBD1, 6 bases. The germline V and J ends were trimmed by 6 bases and 6 bases, with 17 bases remaining between them. The germline V gene has CDR1 SGHTA and CDR2 FQGNSA. This CDR3 is 14 amino acids long. In nucleotides, the CDR3 is TGTGCCAGCAGTAGGAGGGGGGGTAACGCTGAAGCTTTCTTT. Amino acids: CASSRRGGNAEAFF.

Worth noting for this clonotype: A much larger clone sits a single nucleotide away, making a read error possible. The J gene is TRBJ2-1, the V gene TRBV2; D is tentatively TRBD1 or TRBD2 (5 bases each). From germline, CDR1 is SNHLY and CDR2 FYNNEI. The V and J ends lost 6 bases and 13 bases respectively, with 16 bases between them. The CDR3 consists of 12 residues. The CDR3 coding sequence is TGTGCCAGCAGCACAGCCTTGGGGACCCAGTTCTTC. Residues: CASSTALGTQFF.

At least ten counts were recorded for this clonotype. V gene TRBV6-5 combines with J gene TRBJ1-2, with 8 bases that match TRBD1. CDR3 length: 13 amino acids. CDR1 is MNHEY and CDR2 is SVGAGI in the germline V gene. V gave up 7 bases and J gave up 8 bases; unmatched junction bases: 9. CDR3 bases: TGTGCCAGCAAAAGAACAGGGGGGGACGGCTACACCTTC. This translates into CASKRTGGDGYTF.

This chain links TRBV29-1 with TRBJ2-7; no clear D. Trimming cost V 4 bases and J 7 bases, with 11 bases left between them. CDR1 SQVTM and CDR2 ANQGSEA come from the germline V gene. The CDR3 consists of 11 residues. CDR3 coding DNA: TGCAGCGTTGTGGCTACTAATGAGCAGTACTTC. Protein sequence: CSVVATNEQYF.

The chain recombines TRBV4-3 with TRBJ2-3; no clear D gene. Looked up from germline, CDR1 is LGHNA and CDR2 is YSLEER. V lost 2 bases and J lost 1, with 13 bases in between. The CDR3 loop spans 16 amino acids. DNA for the CDR3: TGCGCCAGCAGCCAATTGCTCGCACTCCGCACAGATACGCAGTATTTT. Residues: CASSQLLALRTDTQYF.

This chain links TRBV6-5 with TRBJ2-3; 11 positions agree with TRBD2. After removal of 4 bases from V and 0 bases from J, the junction contained 9 bases not matched to a gene. CDR1 and CDR2 from the germline V gene are MNHEY and SVGAGI. This CDR3 region has 18 residues. This CDR3 reads CASSSRLAGFTSTDTQYF. CDR3 DNA sequence: TGTGCCAGCAGTTCGAGACTAGCGGGGTTTACTAGCACAGATACGCAGTATTTT.

This clonotype was seen ten or more times. The chain couples TRBV2 to TRBJ2-5; 11 nucleotides match TRBD2. Germline V gene data show CDR1 as SNHLY and CDR2 as FYNNEI. V lost 6 bases to trimming and J lost 2 bases; unmatched junction nucleotides: 8. CDR3 length: 16 amino acids. The CDR3 coding sequence is TGTGCCAGCAGGGTGGGACTAGCGGAGTTACAAGAGACCCAGTACTTC. Translated: CASRVGLAELQETQYF. The full variable domain, rest sourced from reference TRBV2 and TRBJ2-5, is EPEVTQTPSHQVTQMGQEVILRCVPISNHLYFYWYRQILGQKVEFLVSFYNNEISEKSEIFDDQFSVERPDGSNFTLKIRSTKLEDSAMYFCASRVGLAELQETQYFGPGTRLLVL.

The chain has TRBV6-5 and TRBJ2-5, with D tentatively TRBD2 (6 bases). CDR3 length: 14 amino acids. V lost 2 bases and J lost 11, with 18 bases in between. Germline V gene data show CDR1 as MNHEY and CDR2 as SVGAGI. Here the CDR3 reads CASSYGRDPFGQYF. The CDR3 nucleotides are TGTGCCAGCAGTTACGGGCGGGATCCCTTTGGGCAGTACTTC.

The gene calls are TRBV6-2 or TRBV6-3 and TRBJ1-5; D not resolved. The V end lost 4 bases, the J end lost 4 bases, and 8 bases lay between the germline ends. Per germline, CDR1 MNHEY and CDR2 SVGEGT. This CDR3 is built from 13 residues. The CDR3 is CASSWWENQPQHF. The CDR3 coding sequence is TGTGCCAGCAGTTGGTGGGAGAATCAGCCCCAGCATTTT.

There are a few counts of this clonotype. The V gene is TRBV7-3, the J gene TRBJ2-7; TRBD1 or TRBD2 may be the D gene (5 bases each). The V gene lost 1 base and the J gene lost 2 bases, with 12 bases spanning the gap. This CDR3 comprises 15 residues. Per germline, CDR1 SGHTA and CDR2 FQGTGA. The CDR3 sequence: CASSLRGGSTYEQYF. For the CDR3, the DNA is TGTGCCAGCAGCTTAAGGGGCGGGTCCACCTACGAGCAGTACTTC.

Notes on this clonotype: This sequence may be a read error, since a much larger clone differs from it by one base. The V call is TRBV28, the J call TRBJ2-5; D call uncertain. This CDR3 has 15 amino acids. The germline V gene has CDR1 MDHEN and CDR2 SYDVKM. V was cut by 2 bases and J by 11 bases, with 21 bases left in between. CDR3: CASSLDAGPHNEQYF. The CDR3 nucleotides read TGTGCCAGCAGTTTAGATGCAGGTCCCCACAATGAGCAGTACTTC. The variable domain in full, with the rest retrieved from reference TRBV28 and TRBJ2-5, is DVKVTQSSRYLVKRTGEKVFLECVQDMDHENMFWYRQDPGLGLRLIYFSYDVKMKEKGDIPEGYSVSREKKERFSLILESASTNQTSMYLCASSLDAGPHNEQYFGPGTRLLVL.

This chain uses TRBV4-1 with TRBJ2-1; 7 nucleotides agree with TRBD2. The V segment lost 0 bases and the J segment 4 bases; nucleotides outside the gene matches: 9. From germline, CDR1 is MGHRA and CDR2 YSYEKL. The CDR3 extends over 17 amino acids. This CDR3 is CASSQDGAGVAYNEQFF. The CDR3 region has the DNA TGCGCCAGCAGCCAAGATGGGGCGGGGGTAGCGTACAATGAGCAGTTCTTC.

This clonotype has a handful of counts. This chain joins TRBV30 and TRBJ1-1; TRBD1 agrees at 10 bases. Germline lookup yields CDR1 GTSNPN and CDR2 SVGIG (reference sequence). The CDR3 length is 15 residues. The V gene end was trimmed by 3 bases and the J gene end by 6 bases; junction bases not matched to a gene: 10. This CDR3 is CAWSQRDRGRSEAFF. In nucleotides, the CDR3 is TGTGCCTGGAGCCAGCGGGACAGGGGTAGATCTGAAGCTTTCTTT. Drawing the rest from reference TRBV30 and TRBJ1-1, the complete variable domain is SQTIHQWPATLVQPVGSPLSLECTVEGTSNPNLYWYRQAAGRGLQLLFYSVGIGQISSEVPQNLSASRPQDRQFILSSKKLLLSDSGFYLCAWSQRDRGRSEAFFGQGTRLTVV.

The rearrangement uses TRBV5-5 and TRBJ2-5; D might be TRBD2 (6 bases). The J call is in doubt because the DNA end fits TRBJ2-7 better. The germline V gene has CDR1 SGHKS and CDR2 YYEKEE (reference sequence). The CDR3 consists of 20 residues. The CDR3 is CASSSLGGGSAAGTLYEQYF. CDR3 sequence (DNA): TGTGCCAGCAGCTCCCTCGGAGGAGGGTCGGCGGCGGGTACCCTCTACGAGCAGTACTTC.

This clonotype was detected only a few times. This sequence joins TRBV27 and TRBJ2-7, with 10 bases that match TRBD1. V lost 7 bases, J lost 4 bases, and 7 bases stayed unmatched. Germline loops: CDR1 MNHEY, CDR2 SMNVEV (reference sequence). The CDR3 is 14 residues long. In nucleotides, the CDR3 is TGTGCCAGCACCCTCAGGACAGGGGGTTACGAGCAGTACTTC. It yields the protein CASTLRTGGYEQYF.

This chain connects TRBV7-2 to TRBJ1-5; D remains ambiguous. Germline V gives CDR1 SGHTA, CDR2 FQGNSA. The CDR3 is 16 residues long. The V gene lost 5 bases and the J gene lost 4 bases, with 18 bases spanning the gap. The CDR3 spells CASSQAGSPRNQPQHF. CDR3 bases: TGTGCCAGCAGCCAAGCCGGGAGCCCTAGGAATCAGCCCCAGCATTTT.

This clonotype was counted only a few times. The J gene is TRBJ2-7, the V gene TRBV9; the D gene is possibly TRBD2 (6 bases). V lost 2 bases to trimming and J lost 7 bases, with 13 bases between them. From germline, CDR1 is SGDLS and CDR2 YYNGEE. This CDR3 contains 13 residues. The CDR3 nucleotides are TGTGCCAGCAGCGTCGACGGGGCGGGGGAGCAGTACTTC. It translates to CASSVDGAGEQYF.

At least ten counts were recorded for this clonotype. This sequence joins TRBV7-2 and TRBJ2-1; 7 bases align to TRBD1. Germline trimming cut 5 bases from V and 12 bases from J; bases unmatched to any gene: 10. Germline V CDR1 and CDR2: SGHTA, FQGNSA. CDR3 length: 13 residues. In nucleotides, the CDR3 is TGTGCCAGCAGCACCCAATGGACAGGACCGCAGTTCTTC. This encodes CASSTQWTGPQFF.

The chain recombines TRBV5-1 with TRBJ2-5; 8 bases map to TRBD2. The ends lost 6 bases at V and 8 bases at J; junction bases unmatched: 18. CDR3 size: 16 residues. Germline CDR1 reads SGHRS; CDR2 reads YFSETQ. This CDR3 is CASNPGGGTLPVTQYF. CDR3 DNA sequence: TGCGCCAGCAACCCGGGCGGGGGGACTCTCCCGGTAACCCAGTACTTC.

This clonotype has just a few counts. The V and J genes are TRBV30 and TRBJ2-6; D may be TRBD1 or TRBD2 (5 bases each). Germline V lookup: CDR1 GTSNPN, CDR2 SVGIG (reference sequence). V shed 3 bases and J shed 0 bases, with 12 bases lying between them. The CDR3 runs 16 residues. The CDR3 DNA reads TGTGCCTGGAGATCGGGACGGATCTCTGGGGCCAACGTCCTGACTTTC. Amino acids: CAWRSGRISGANVLTF.